This T cell receptor beta chain derives from a study of blood T cell repertoires in COVID-19. Membership in each cohort depended on participant-reported clinical history. Germline V lookup: CDR1 SGHVS, CDR2 FQNEAQ. The CDR3 is 14 amino acids. Trimming cost V 2 bases and J 2 bases, with 7 bases left between them. Measured with immunoSEQ multiplex PCR; TCRdb has only the in-frame clones, and not every one. The sample has 150,000 to 200,000 clones, around 82% seen once. The J gene is TRBJ2-1, the V gene TRBV7-8; no clear D. The source of this sequence is a woman aged 50 to 60 with acute COVID-19. The sample was PBMCs or T cells enriched from blood (not recorded which). The CDR3 nucleotides read TGTGCCAGCAGCTTATGGCAACCCTACAATGAGCAGTTCTTC. Its protein product is CASSLWQPYNEQFF.